The 10 T cell receptor beta chains reported below all come from one sample, sequenced in a study of shared clonotypes between healthy human individuals. Sequenced by immunoSEQ multiplex PCR; TCRdb stores in-frame clones only, minus some. The sample carries some 87,000 clones, almost 70% recorded once. Material: memory CD8+ T cells sorted from blood. Subset reported: CD45RO+ cells pooled with CCR7-negative TemRA cells. Receptor source: a man in his thirties or forties in good health.

The chain carries TRBV11-2 and TRBJ2-3; tentative D call: TRBD2 (6 bases). Trimming left V 4 bases short and J 11 bases short, with 19 bases between. Germline V gene lookup returns CDR1 SGHAT and CDR2 FQNNGV. The CDR3 consists of 14 residues. The CDR3 coding sequence is TGTGCCAGCAGCTCTTTTGCGGGGACCTTTAGGCAGTATTTT. Translated, it gives CASSSFAGTFRQYF.

In its sample, this clone was seen once. V is TRBV19 and J is TRBJ2-3, with 7 positions matching TRBD2. CDR3 length: 13 residues. The germline V gene has CDR1 LNHDA and CDR2 SQIVND (reference sequence). Trimming cost V 6 bases and J 1 base; bases outside gene matches: 1. CDR3 DNA: TGTGCCAGTAGCGGGAGGCGCACAGATACGCAGTATTTT. Translation: CASSGRRTDTQYF.

The chain employs TRBV18 and TRBJ2-5; TRBD2 aligns across 12 bases. The CDR3 extends over 20 amino acids. Per germline, CDR1 KGHSH and CDR2 LQKENI. With 1 base clipped from V and 2 bases from J, the junction kept 14 bases outside the gene matches. The CDR3 DNA is TGTGCCAGCTCACCACGCTCTATCCCTAGCGGGAGGGGGACACAAGAGACCCAGTACTTC. Translated, it gives CASSPRSIPSGRGTQETQYF.

This chain connects TRBV27 to TRBJ2-7, with D possibly called TRBD1 or TRBD2 (5 bases each). Germline CDR1 and CDR2: MNHEY and SMNVEV (reference sequence). The CDR3 has 16 amino acids. V was shortened by 2 bases and J by 2 bases, with 16 bases between the two germline ends. CDR3 bases: TGTGCCAGCAGTTTAAGGCACTCCGGGACCACCTACGAGCAGTACTTC. Protein sequence: CASSLRHSGTTYEQYF.

The J gene is TRBJ2-2, the V gene TRBV21-1. TRBV21-1 is deemed a pseudogene. The CDR3 covers 14 residues. The CDR3 reads CASSKKGDTGELFF. CDR3 nucleotides: TGTGCCAGCAGCAAAAAGGGCGACACCGGGGAGCTGTTTTTT.

This clone was counted only a few times. The chain employs TRBV28 and TRBJ2-1; possible D gene TRBD2, 6 bases. Germline V gene sequence: CDR1 MDHEN, CDR2 SYDVKM. V lost 6 bases, J lost 8 bases, and 8 bases lay in between. CDR3 length: 11 amino acids. The CDR3 here is CASRREDEQFF. The CDR3 DNA sequence: TGTGCCAGCAGGAGGGAGGATGAGCAGTTCTTC.

This clone was found a few times. The rearrangement joins TRBV6-5 to TRBJ1-3; D is uncertain. Trimming took off 8 bases at V and 0 bases at J, with 14 bases between the two ends. The CDR3 has 15 residues. Germline V gene data show CDR1 as MNHEY and CDR2 as SVGAGI. The CDR3 DNA reads as TGTGCCAGCCGGCCGGGGATGAACTCTGGAAACACCATATATTTT. It codes for CASRPGMNSGNTIYF.

This rearrangement joins TRBV25-1 to TRBJ2-2; TRBD2 is a possible D gene (5 bases). The CDR3 has 15 amino acids. Trimming stripped 8 bases from V and 3 bases from J, with 16 bases between. Germline V lookup: CDR1 MGHDK, CDR2 SYGVNS. CDR3 nucleotides: TGTGCCAGCGCCGACGGGGATACTGACACCGGGGAGCTGTTTTTT. Amino acids: CASADGDTDTGELFF.

The rearrangement links TRBV2 to TRBJ2-7; the D gene is possibly TRBD2 (6 bases). Trimming took 8 bases from V and 5 from J, leaving 16 bases between them. The CDR3 totals 13 residues. The germline V gene encodes CDR1 SNHLY and CDR2 FYNNEI. This CDR3 is CASSGGELDEQYF. The CDR3 nucleotides are TGTGCCAGCTCAGGAGGGGAACTAGACGAGCAGTACTTC.

The chain is built from TRBV2 and TRBJ2-7; D is possibly TRBD2 (5 bases). This CDR3 region has 14 residues. V lost 1 base and J lost 2, with 9 bases in between. Germline CDR1 is SNHLY and CDR2 is FYNNEI. CDR3 coding DNA: TGTGCCAGCAGTGAAGGAGCGGCCCCCTACGAGCAGTACTTC. It encodes CASSEGAAPYEQYF.